The rows below give T cell receptor beta chains drawn from one sample of a study of Graves' ophthalmopathy and Graves' hyperthyroidism. TCRdb analysed the multiplex PCR reads with MiXCR anew, one entry per CDR3 protein. The sample includes 220,000 or so distinct CDR3 sequences, about a fifth of them seen just once. What was sequenced was peripheral blood. The receptors were sampled from a woman aged 45-65 years with Graves' ophthalmopathy. The CDR3 runs from the conserved cysteine through the conserved F or W. The D gene is left open where the match is weak. Size is stated for part of the rows, as once, few or many counts, or as a class when the clone is expanded.

d_gene	len	v_gene	abundance	j_gene	CDR3aa	CDR3nt
NA	14	TRBV5-1	many	TRBJ2-7	CASSASPSGYEQYF	TGCGCCAGCAGCGCATCTCCCAGCGGGTACGAGCAGTACTTC
TRBD1	17	TRBV6-1	few	TRBJ2-7	CASSPGQGASLFYEQYF	TGTGCCAGCAGTCCGGGACAGGGGGCTTCTCTTTTCTACGAGCAGTACTTC
NA	17	TRBV10-3	NA	TRBJ2-5	CAISGPPMADHQETQYF	TGTGCCATCAGTGGTCCGCCGATGGCGGATCACCAAGAGACCCAGTACTTC
TRBD1	15	TRBV6-2/TRBV6-3	few	TRBJ1-5	CASTSLAGGSQPQHF	TGTGCCAGCACCTCTCTGGCAGGGGGCTCTCAGCCCCAGCATTTT
NA	13	TRBV5-1	NA	TRBJ2-7	CASSFGGSCEQYF	TGCGCCAGCAGCTTTGGGGGATCCTGCGAGCAGTACTTC
TRBD1	11	TRBV20-1	many	TRBJ1-1	CSAPQGLEAFF	TGCAGTGCCCCACAGGGGCTGGAGGCTTTCTTT
NA	14	TRBV5-1	NA	TRBJ2-5	CASSPWNSGETQYF	TGCGCCAGCAGCCCCTGGAACAGTGGAGAGACCCAGTACTTC
TRBD2	15	TRBV7-6	many	TRBJ2-2	CASAGLARNGGELFF	TGTGCCAGCGCAGGACTAGCCCGGAACGGCGGGGAGCTGTTTTTT
TRBD1	16	TRBV12-3/TRBV12-4	many	TRBJ1-5	CASSSRTGVGNQPQHF	TGTGCCAGCAGTTCCAGAACAGGGGTCGGCAATCAGCCCCAGCATTTT
NA	17	TRBV6-5	many	TRBJ1-5	CASSYSKGVQGDQPQHF	TGTGCCAGCAGTTACTCGAAAGGGGTCCAGGGAGATCAGCCCCAGCATTTT
NA	15	TRBV7-3	many	TRBJ2-7	CASSFGQQISYEQYF	TGTGCCAGCAGCTTTGGGCAGCAAATCTCCTACGAGCAGTACTTC
TRBD1	15	TRBV11-2	many	TRBJ1-1	CASSLGTGWSTEAFF	TGTGCCAGCAGCTTAGGGACAGGGTGGAGCACTGAAGCTTTCTTT
TRBD1	15	TRBV7-3	once	TRBJ2-7	CASSLMGQPLYEQYF	TGTGCCAGCAGTTTGATGGGACAGCCTCTCTACGAGCAGTACTTC
NA	14	TRBV28	NA	TRBJ2-7	CTSSFTSSYYEQYF	TGTACCAGCAGTTTTACTTCAAGCTACTACGAGCAGTACTTC
NA	12	TRBV11-2	many	TRBJ1-1	CASSYAATEAFF	TGTGCCAGCAGCTACGCAGCCACTGAAGCTTTCTTT
NA	15	TRBV20-1	many	TRBJ2-7	CSARDGTSTPYEQYF	TGCAGTGCTAGAGATGGAACTAGCACTCCCTACGAGCAGTACTTC
NA	14	TRBV28	many	TRBJ2-7	CASFSRGGLHEQYF	TGTGCCAGCTTTTCTAGAGGGGGTCTTCACGAGCAGTACTTC
NA	18	TRBV19	NA	TRBJ2-2	CASSMEGGRGPNTGELFF	TGTGCCAGTAGTATGGAGGGGGGCAGGGGCCCGAACACCGGGGAGCTGTTTTTT
NA	14	TRBV20-1	many	TRBJ1-5	CSASPRGGNQPQHF	TGCAGTGCTAGCCCTAGGGGAGGCAATCAGCCCCAGCATTTT
NA	14	TRBV2	many	TRBJ2-2	CASKRLLIAGELFF	TGTGCCAGCAAGAGGCTTCTTATCGCCGGGGAGCTGTTTTTT
NA	16	TRBV28	many	TRBJ1-1	CASSPYGRPMNTEAFF	TGTGCCAGCAGTCCCTACGGACGGCCCATGAACACTGAAGCTTTCTTT
NA	14	TRBV7-3	few	TRBJ2-2	CASSSQQGVGELFF	TGTGCCAGCAGCTCCCAACAGGGCGTGGGGGAGCTGTTTTTT